The 19 T cell receptor beta chains below come from one sample, sequenced in a study of cytotoxic CD8 clonotypes in ibrutinib-treated CLL. Clones were read by immunoSEQ multiplex PCR, and TCRdb kept only the in-frame ones, dropping some. The sample lists about 140,000 clones, 75% to 85% occurring once. The starting material was PBMCs, obtained after 36 months of ibrutinib treatment. The receptor source for this set is a human donor with chronic lymphocytic leukemia.

The J gene is TRBJ2-1, the V gene TRBV10-3, with D uncertain. The CDR3 covers 14 residues. The germline V gene encodes CDR1 ENHRY and CDR2 SYGVKD. V gave up 7 bases and J gave up 0 bases, with 10 bases separating them. CDR3 region: CAIKVSSSYNEQFF. CDR3 DNA sequence: TGTGCCATCAAGGTGTCTAGCTCCTACAATGAGCAGTTCTTC.

The V and J genes are TRBV7-3 and TRBJ2-1, with 14 positions matching TRBD2. V lost 1 base and J lost 13; bases outside the gene matches: 21. In germline, CDR1 is SGHTA, CDR2 FQGTGA. This CDR3 is 20 amino acids long. The CDR3 coding sequence is TGTGCCAGCAGCTTAAGGGGGCCAGGAACATCGGGACTAGCGGGAGTGTATCAGTTCTTC. Protein: CASSLRGPGTSGLAGVYQFF.

This chain joins TRBV5-1 and TRBJ2-1, with D possibly TRBD1 on 5 matching bases. The CDR3 runs to 15 residues. V lost 1 base and J 1 base, leaving 9 bases between the germline ends. The germline V gene has CDR1 SGHRS and CDR2 YFSETQ. The CDR3 sequence: CASSLRAGSYNEQFF. CDR3 in DNA: TGCGCCAGCAGCTTGAGGGCAGGGTCCTACAATGAGCAGTTCTTC.

CDR3 amino acids: CASSERTGPPSPQHF. CDR3 DNA: TGTGCCAGCAGTGAGAGGACAGGGCCCCCATCGCCCCAGCATTTT. The chain carries TRBV6-1 and TRBJ1-5; 8 nucleotides align to TRBD1. V lost 3 bases, J lost 9 bases, and 10 bases stayed unmatched. Germline CDR1 is MNHNS and CDR2 is SASEGT. The CDR3 contains 15 residues.

The chain couples TRBV4-1 to TRBJ2-7; the D is unclear. CDR1 is MGHRA and CDR2 is YSYEKL in the germline V gene. CDR3 length equals 14 residues. V lost 3 bases and J lost 1, with 10 bases in between. The CDR3 DNA follows: TGCGCCAGCAGCCACCCGGCGAGATCCTACGAGCAGTACTTC. It translates to CASSHPARSYEQYF.

The chain has TRBV18 and TRBJ2-7; TRBD1 agrees at 9 bases. The V segment lost 3 bases and the J segment 3 bases; nucleotides outside the gene matches: 9. This CDR3 contains 16 residues. The V gene's germline CDR1 is KGHSH and CDR2 LQKENI. The CDR3, as DNA: TGTGCCAGCTCACCGTTGGGACAGGGCTTAAACTACGAGCAGTACTTC. As protein: CASSPLGQGLNYEQYF.

The genes are TRBV29-1 and TRBJ1-1, with 7 bases lining up with TRBD1. The CDR3 runs 14 residues. The V gene's germline CDR1 is SQVTM and CDR2 ANQGSEA. V lost 5 bases, J lost 3 bases, and 9 bases stayed unmatched. The DNA for the CDR3 is TGCAGCGTTCACAGGGGTGGAGGGGACACTGAAGCTTTCTTT. Translating gives CSVHRGGGDTEAFF. Based on the CDR3 plus reference TRBV29-1 and TRBJ1-1, the full variable domain is SAVISQKPSRDICQRGTSLTIQCQVDSQVTMMFWYRQQPGQSLTLIATANQGSEATYESGFVIDKFPISRPNLTFSTLTVSNMSPEDSSIYLCSVHRGGGDTEAFFGQGTRLTVV.

CDR3: CASSDIPGTQTYEQYF. DNA of the CDR3: TGTGCCAGCAGCGACATCCCCGGGACGCAAACTTACGAGCAGTACTTC. The genes are TRBV7-9 and TRBJ2-7, with D possibly called TRBD1 or TRBD2 (5 bases each). The germline V gene encodes CDR1 SEHNR and CDR2 FQNEAQ (reference sequence). This CDR3 has 16 amino acids. Trimming stripped 5 bases from V and 4 bases from J, with 21 bases between.

The J gene is TRBJ2-1, the V gene TRBV9; a possible D gene is TRBD2 (5 bases). Trimming shortened V by 1 base and J by 0 bases, and 14 bases separated the two germline ends. Germline CDR1 and CDR2: SGDLS and YYNGEE. The CDR3 runs to 17 residues. The chain's CDR3 is CASSVSGTKISYNEQFF. The DNA for the CDR3 is TGTGCCAGCAGCGTAAGCGGAACTAAAATCTCCTACAATGAGCAGTTCTTC.

This chain connects TRBV4-1 to TRBJ2-5; no definite D call. The germline CDR1 and CDR2 sequences are MGHRA and YSYEKL. CDR3 length equals 13 residues. Trimming left V 2 bases short and J 1 base short, with 5 bases between. The CDR3 DNA reads as TGCGCCAGCAGCCAATGGCGCCAAGAGACCCAGTACTTC. Translation: CASSQWRQETQYF.

The count of this clone is one. This chain's CDR3 is CASSLKETVIFTYEQYF. In DNA form, the CDR3 reads TGTGCCAGCAGCTTGAAGGAGACAGTTATTTTTACCTACGAGCAGTACTTC. The chain uses TRBV5-5 and TRBJ2-7; D is possibly TRBD1 (5 bases). The CDR3 is 17 amino acids. Trimming left V 1 base short and J 2 bases short, with 19 bases between. The germline CDR1 and CDR2 sequences are SGHKS and YYEKEE (reference sequence).

This rearrangement joins TRBV7-6 to TRBJ2-7; D uncertain. The CDR3 covers 14 residues. In germline, CDR1 is SGHVS, CDR2 FNYEAQ. Trimming stripped 5 bases from V and 2 bases from J, with 13 bases between. The DNA of the CDR3 is TGTGCCAGCAGCGACCCTATCAGGCCCTACGAGCAGTACTTC. Residues: CASSDPIRPYEQYF.

This clone was counted between two and nine times. The chain couples TRBV28 to TRBJ1-2, with TRBD1 identical over 7 bases. The germline V gene has CDR1 MDHEN and CDR2 SYDVKM. This CDR3 spans 15 amino acids. The J segment lost 8 bases and the V segment lost 5 bases, leaving 14 bases of the junction unmatched. CDR3 region: CASSDPRQGRLGYTF. The CDR3 DNA is TGTGCCAGCAGTGACCCAAGACAGGGCCGGCTGGGCTACACCTTC.

The rearrangement joins TRBV5-1 to TRBJ1-2; no clear D. Between the trimmed V and J ends, which lost 4 bases and 6 bases, there was a span of 16 bases. CDR3 length: 14 residues. Germline loops: CDR1 SGHRS, CDR2 YFSETQ. The chain's CDR3 is CASSVPTVNDGYTF. The CDR3 bases are TGCGCCAGCAGCGTACCCACAGTAAACGATGGCTACACCTTC.

In its sample, this clone was seen once. The chain carries TRBV19 and TRBJ2-5; TRBD1 matches 12 bases. The germline gives CDR1 LNHDA, CDR2 SQIVND (reference sequence). The CDR3 extends over 15 amino acids. With 3 bases clipped from V and 4 bases from J, the junction kept 3 bases outside the gene matches. CDR3 amino acids: CASSMGTGGPETQYF. In DNA, the CDR3 is TGTGCCAGTAGTATGGGGACAGGGGGCCCAGAGACCCAGTACTTC. The entire variable domain, with the rest obtained from reference TRBV19 and TRBJ2-5, is as follows: DGGITQSPKYLFRKEGQNVTLSCEQNLNHDAMYWYRQDPGQGLRLIYYSQIVNDFQKGDIAEGYSVSREKKESFPLTVTSAQKNPTAFYLCASSMGTGGPETQYFGPGTRLLVL.

V and J are TRBV27 and TRBJ2-7, with TRBD1 as a possible D gene (6 bases). The CDR3 extends over 13 amino acids. Trimming cost V 1 base and J 5 bases, with 9 bases left between them. Germline CDR1 and CDR2: MNHEY and SMNVEV (reference sequence). Here the CDR3 DNA reads TGTGCCAGCAGTTTATTTGGGGGCCACGAGCAGTACTTC. Encoded protein: CASSLFGGHEQYF.

Written as DNA, the CDR3 is TGTGCCTGGAGTGTACCTAACAGAGATACGCAGTATTTT. It yields the protein CAWSVPNRDTQYF. The chain recombines TRBV30 with TRBJ2-3; D gene uncertain. This CDR3 region has 13 residues. The ends were cut back, 0 bases at V and 5 bases at J, with 9 bases in the middle. Germline V lookup: CDR1 GTSNPN, CDR2 SVGIG (reference sequence).

The chain combines TRBV27 with TRBJ2-7; D unclear. Trimming cost V 3 bases and J 4 bases, with 7 bases left between them. The CDR3 covers 12 residues. The germline V gene has CDR1 MNHEY and CDR2 SMNVEV (reference sequence). The CDR3 protein is CASSFKGYEQYF. The CDR3, as DNA: TGTGCCAGCAGTTTCAAGGGTTACGAGCAGTACTTC.

The chain links TRBV12-5 to TRBJ1-5; 10 bases align to TRBD1. Germline V gives CDR1 LGHNT, CDR2 FRNRAP. Germline trimming cut 2 bases from V and 1 base from J; bases unmatched to any gene: 5. This CDR3 has 17 residues. The CDR3 bases are TGTGCTAGTGGTTTGATCCCGGGACAGGGGAGCAATCAGCCCCAGCATTTT. Translation: CASGLIPGQGSNQPQHF.